The entry that follows covers one T cell receptor (beta chain) sequence. Antigen: not known. The data are from a study of blood T cells in healthy people across ages. Study-wide findings and caveats: Unsorted PBMC input precluded a conclusive naive versus antigen-experienced comparison. Diversity estimates from one million T cells were considered underestimates.

Sample-barcoded 5' priming and a J-beta primer mix drove a second PCR of about 6 to 11 cycles. Each cDNA molecule, via a template-switch adaptor with 12 random nucleotides, was tagged. The study obtained at least 2.5 million CDR3-containing paired-end reads from every sample. MiXCR, applied by TCRdb to the 5' RACE reads, yields one record per CDR3 protein. The sample holds approximately 1,700,000 distinct CDR3 sequences, around 42% seen once. Germline-derived CDR1 and CDR2 are MNHEY and SVGAGI. The CDR3 consists of 17 residues. Material for sequencing was blood. This clonotype originated in a human donor in good health. This chain uses TRBV6-5 with TRBJ2-4; D unclear. The J call is in doubt because the DNA end fits TRBJ2-7 better. The CDR3 DNA reads TGTGCCAGCAGTTACTCCGCTCGTCGCGTTATTGGTGGCGAGCAGTACTTC. As protein: CASSYSARRVIGGEQYF.